A single T cell receptor (beta chain) is shown here with its context. The count of this clonotype is one. The antigen it recognizes is unknown. Within one base of it there is no much larger clone, and no base qualities were kept. A single read makes a weak case. Stable Graves' hyperthyroidism was defined as the absence of progression to ophthalmopathy over 18 months of follow-up. Hyperthyroidism patients were newly diagnosed, with disease duration under 2 months, and aged 18 to 65 years. Any patient with an uncontrolled infection, another autoimmune disease, pregnancy or lactation was excluded. Clinical symptoms, serum thyroxine and TRAb, thyroid ultrasound, and orbital computed tomography formed the basis for the diagnoses. Ficoll-Paque density gradient centrifugation was used to isolate PBMCs from approximately 11 ml of fresh peripheral blood. Total RNA was extracted with Trizol reagent, and quality was checked on an Agilent 2100 Bioanalyzer.

Amplification of TCR beta CDR3 regions was carried out from RNA transcripts. The first round of RT-PCR for the TCR CDR3 was performed with the HTBI primer set and the Qiagen OneStep RT-PCR kit. A second multiplex PCR round built the libraries, followed by size selection and purification. The libraries were sequenced on an Illumina HiSeq2000 using paired-end 100 bp reads. The study's own analysis went as follows. Raw data were processed with SOAPnuke, discarding reads with adapters, uncalled bases, mean Phred below 15, or no exact constant-primer or identifier match. High-quality paired reads were merged with COPE v1.2.5, and unique nucleotide sequences were defined as clonotypes. Clonotypes were aligned to IMGT TRBV, TRBD and TRBJ reference segments using MiTCR v1.1. Only V-J combinations with frequency above 0.0001, covering about 99% of repertoires, were analysed. The TCS score was defined as F50 (clonal expansion) divided by E x V (chaos), with BLOSUM62-based TCRdist calculated between CDR3 peptides within each V-J. Welch's t-statistics and random forest reduced 514 V-J features to 10 to 15, which were used in a naive Bayes classifier (R e1071). The Morisita-Horn index was used to measure how similar the thyroid and blood repertoires were. TCRdb reprocessed the public reads (quality trimming at Q25 with fastp, clone calling with MiXCR) and kept in-frame beta chains. One record per CDR3 amino acid sequence lists the most common genes and DNA. The V and J calls shown here were made by TCRdb, not taken from the authors' results. The sample table holds hundreds of thousands of distinct CDR3 sequences, of which approximately 36% were seen once. Around a third of the sample lies in the top ten.

The data were obtained in a study of T cells in Graves' hyperthyroidism and ophthalmopathy (dated by TCRdb to between 2018 and 2020). As for the study more broadly: Peripheral blood was collected at initial diagnosis, before any treatment. In roughly six Graves' hyperthyroidism patients, the study also compared T-cell repertoires from thyroid tissue with T-cell repertoires from blood. To identify distinguishing TCR V-J signatures, a discovery cohort of 90 to 100 patients was used, comprising fewer than 45 with Graves' ophthalmopathy and approximately 58 with stable Graves' hyperthyroidism. The paper reports TCR Vbeta CDR3 sequencing of 130 to 150 peripheral blood samples: around 45 ophthalmopathy, about 75 hyperthyroidism and roughly 17 progressor patients. Whether ophthalmopathy could be predicted prospectively was tested in an independent validation cohort made up of roughly 19 hyperthyroidism patients plus 17 patients who later progressed to ophthalmopathy. After blood sampling, hyperthyroidism patients were treated with methimazole at a starting dose of 30 mg daily, and ophthalmopathy patients were treated with high-dose intravenous methylprednisolone. The 95 to 100 discovery patients were divided at random into training and test sets in a 7:3 ratio. Points the paper makes about the study in general: A 13 V-J signature model separated ophthalmopathy from stable hyperthyroidism, with 87.88% sensitivity and roughly 82% specificity in cross-validation and 80%/75% in testing. Most expanded thyroid clonotypes (frequency above 0.001) were also found in blood, which suggests that blood repertoires may mirror thyroid immune responses. In validation, the model predicted progression to ophthalmopathy a median of roughly 6.5 months before onset, with about 67% sensitivity and roughly 72% specificity. Sample size was not statistically predetermined, and investigators were not blinded to group allocation.

Trimming at the junction amounts to 7 bases on V and 7 bases on J, and the germline ends lie 10 bases apart. CDR3 length: 11 amino acids, cysteine to phenylalanine. The DNA shown is the 33-base CDR3, in frame from base 1. From a lookup of the germline V gene, CDR1 and CDR2 are MNHEY and SVGAGI. The chain is made from TRBV6-5 and TRBJ2-5; the D gene is unclear. The sequenced sample consisted of blood. The origin of this receptor is a woman aged 40-49 years with Graves' hyperthyroidism. This receptor has the CDR3 CASTLKGTQYF. The bases are TGTGCCAGCACTTTAAAGGGGACCCAGTACTTC.